This passage covers 11 T cell receptor beta chains from one sample sequenced in a study of T cell clonality in common variable immunodeficiency. Study-level points and caveats: Common variable immunodeficiency TCR beta sequences reportedly had fewer deletions and N-nucleotide insertions.

The antigens for these receptors are not known. Sequencing used immunoSEQ multiplex PCR; TCRdb keeps in-frame clones, though not all of them. The table lists some 19,000 clones, no singletons, with under 30% in the top ten. Sequenced sample: peripheral blood mononuclear cells. Receptors were obtained from a human donor with common variable immunodeficiency.

This clone turned up a few times. The CDR3 is CASRVTGGAHNEQFF. Incomplete CDR3 DNA: TGTGCCAGTAGGGTTACAGGGGGCGCCCACAATGAG. The chain combines TRBV19 with TRBJ2-1; 9 nucleotides match TRBD1. The CDR3 end falls 3 residues outside the read, so it is completed with the germline J gene. The J segment lost 5 bases and the V segment lost 6 bases, leaving 8 bases of the junction unmatched. Germline V lookup: CDR1 LNHDA, CDR2 SQIVND (reference sequence). This CDR3 comprises 15 residues.

This clone was seen more than once but under ten times. The read falls 3 residues short of the CDR3 end, and the missing part is taken from the germline J gene. The gene calls are TRBV19 and TRBJ2-7; D perhaps matches TRBD2 (5 bases). The germline gives CDR1 LNHDA, CDR2 SQIVND (reference sequence). The CDR3 totals 15 residues. Trimming cost V 4 bases and J 3 bases, with 16 bases left between them. CDR3 residues: CASSSGLRSYYEQYF. The DNA read from the CDR3 is TGTGCCAGTAGTAGCGGGCTCAGGAGTTACTACGAG. Full variable domain (missing parts from reference TRBV19 and TRBJ2-7): DGGITQSPKYLFRKEGQNVTLSCEQNLNHDAMYWYRQDPGQGLRLIYYSQIVNDFQKGDIAEGYSVSREKKESFPLTVTSAQKNPTAFYLCASSSGLRSYYEQYFGPGTRLTVT.

This clone has ten or more counts. The read terminates 3 residues before the CDR3 end, so the remaining end is supplied by the germline J gene. The V gene is TRBV20-1, the J gene TRBJ1-1, with a weak D call TRBD1 (6 bases). Germline values: CDR1 DFQATT, CDR2 SNEGSKA (reference sequence). The CDR3 totals 15 residues. The ends were cut back, 3 bases at V and 0 bases at J, with 14 bases in the middle. CDR3 in amino acids: CSASSGHELNTEAFF. Partial CDR3 DNA: TGCAGTGCTAGTTCGGGACACGAGTTGAACACTGAA.

CDR3 loop: CASSYTGQDHQPQHF. The sequenced CDR3 bases are TGTGCCAGCAGTTATACCGGACAGGACCATCAGCCC. The chain employs TRBV6-2 or TRBV6-3 and TRBJ1-5; 7 nucleotides align to TRBD1. The read stops 3 residues short of the end of the CDR3; the missing end is completed from the germline J gene. From germline, CDR1 is MNHEY and CDR2 SVGEGT. CDR3 size: 15 residues. With 3 bases clipped from V and 5 bases from J, the junction kept 7 bases outside the gene matches.

This clone was seen only a few times. The CDR3 end is not reached by the read, which stops 3 residues before it; the germline J gene fills it in. The gene calls are TRBV5-1 and TRBJ1-3; 8 nucleotides match TRBD1. Germline CDR1 and CDR2: SGHRS and YFSETQ. The CDR3 extends over 16 amino acids. After removal of 5 bases from V and 2 bases from J, the junction contained 9 bases not matched to a gene. CDR3 residues: CASSLRTGTAGNTIYF. The DNA read from the CDR3 is TGCGCCAGCAGTCTACGGACAGGGACGGCTGGAAACACC. The whole variable domain, remainder taken from reference TRBV5-1 and TRBJ1-3, is KAGVTQTPRYLIKTRGQQVTLSCSPISGHRSVSWYQQTPGQGLQFLFEYFSETQRNKGNFPGRFSGRQFSNSRSEMNVSTLELGDSALYLCASSLRTGTAGNTIYFGEGSWLTVV.

This clone was seen ten or more times. The CDR3 end falls 3 residues outside the read, so it is completed with the germline J gene. V is TRBV5-1 and J is TRBJ2-2; 7 nucleotides match TRBD1. Trimming cost V 4 bases and J 1 base; bases outside gene matches: 4. The CDR3 has 15 amino acids. Germline CDR1 and CDR2: SGHRS and YFSETQ. CDR3 DNA (partial): TGCGCCAGCAGCCCCGGGACAGTGAACACCGGGGAG. It encodes CASSPGTVNTGE. The complete CDR3 protein is CASSPGTVNTGELFF.

This clone was seen more than once but under ten times. The CDR3 extends 3 residues past the end of the read, so its final part is completed from the germline J gene. This sequence joins TRBV7-9 and TRBJ2-7; TRBD1 matches 8 bases. J gave up 6 bases and V 4 bases, and 8 bases lay outside the gene matches. This CDR3 comprises 14 residues. Germline CDR1 is SEHNR and CDR2 is FQNEAQ (reference sequence). The DNA read from the CDR3 is TGTGCCAGCAGCTCGGGACAGGATTTAGGCGAG. Its protein is CASSSGQDLGE. The entire CDR3 reads CASSSGQDLGEQYF.

This clone has just a few counts. From the germline J gene comes the end of the CDR3, since the read stops 3 residues before it. The chain joins TRBV19 to TRBJ1-2, with TRBD1 matching over 8 bases. Unmatched junction bases numbered 4, after V lost 3 bases and J lost 7 bases. The germline V gene has CDR1 LNHDA and CDR2 SQIVND (reference sequence). The CDR3 has 13 amino acids. This CDR3 is CASSMDRVGGYTF. CDR3 DNA (partial): TGTGCCAGTAGTATGGACAGGGTTGGTGGC. Together with reference TRBV19 and TRBJ1-2, the CDR3 gives the full variable domain: DGGITQSPKYLFRKEGQNVTLSCEQNLNHDAMYWYRQDPGQGLRLIYYSQIVNDFQKGDIAEGYSVSREKKESFPLTVTSAQKNPTAFYLCASSMDRVGGYTFGSGTRLTVV.

This clone was picked up a small number of times. The sequence runs out 3 residues before the end of the CDR3; the remainder is reconstructed from the germline J gene. V is TRBV30 and J is TRBJ2-1; 8 bases line up with TRBD2. CDR1 GTSNPN and CDR2 SVGIG come from the germline V gene (reference sequence). The CDR3 is 13 amino acids. V dropped 3 bases and J dropped 8; count of bases not matched to a gene: 6. CDR3 DNA (partial): TGTGCCTGGAGGTATAGCGGGATTCATGAG. Translating it yields CAWRYSGIHE. The entire CDR3 reads CAWRYSGIHEQFF.

Comments on this clone: The observed sequence ends 3 residues before the CDR3 terminus, with the missing tail filled in from the germline J gene. V and J are TRBV2 and TRBJ2-2; 11 bases line up with TRBD2. The V segment lost 6 bases and the J segment 6 bases; nucleotides outside the gene matches: 9. Germline V gives CDR1 SNHLY, CDR2 FYNNEI. The CDR3 length is 16 residues. The CDR3 loop reads CASRQTSGDRSGELFF. CDR3 bases read: TGTGCCAGCAGGCAGACTAGCGGGGATCGGTCCGGGGAG. Using reference TRBV2 and TRBJ2-2 for the parts outside the CDR3, the full variable domain is EPEVTQTPSHQVTQMGQEVILRCVPISNHLYFYWYRQILGQKVEFLVSFYNNEISEKSEIFDDQFSVERPDGSNFTLKIRSTKLEDSAMYFCASRQTSGDRSGELFFGEGSRLTVL.

This clone was counted only a few times. The sequenced fragment ends 3 residues before the CDR3 boundary, so the rest is inferred from the germline J gene. The V call is TRBV20-1, the J call TRBJ1-5; 10 bases agree with TRBD1. J lost 3 bases, V lost 0 bases, and 8 bases had no gene match. Germline values: CDR1 DFQATT, CDR2 SNEGSKA (reference sequence). This CDR3 is 17 amino acids long. The CDR3 here is CSARDLGTGALNQPQHF. The covered CDR3 bases are TGCAGTGCTAGAGATCTTGGGACAGGGGCCCTCAATCAGCCC.